This TCR beta chain was obtained from a study of T cell changes during pregnancy in multiple sclerosis. The protocol was immunoSEQ multiplex PCR, while the TCRdb copy is restricted to in-frame clones and leaves out a portion. Among about 60,000 clones listed, about 91% were seen once. Per germline, CDR1 GTSNPN and CDR2 SVGIG (reference sequence). CDR3 length: 20 residues. V shed 0 bases and J 3 bases; nucleotides not matched to a gene: 21. This specimen was peripheral blood, taken in the first trimester of pregnancy. The clonotype comes from a female donor with multiple sclerosis, enrolled in a pregnancy study. The gene calls are TRBV30 and TRBJ2-7; TRBD2 matches at 9 bases. In DNA form, the CDR3 reads TGTGCCTGGAGTGTAATCGGCGGGAAGCGGGGGGCTAACCTTGACTACGAGCAGTACTTC. Translation: CAWSVIGGKRGANLDYEQYF. Full variable domain (outside the CDR3, taken from reference TRBV30 and TRBJ2-7): SQTIHQWPATLVQPVGSPLSLECTVEGTSNPNLYWYRQAAGRGLQLLFYSVGIGQISSEVPQNLSASRPQDRQFILSSKKLLLSDSGFYLCAWSVIGGKRGANLDYEQYFGPGTRLTVT.